The 21 T cell receptor beta chains listed next were all sequenced from one sample in a study of T cell responses to AZD1222 COVID-19 vaccine. Sequenced by immunoSEQ multiplex PCR; TCRdb stores in-frame clones only, minus some. The sample holds about 150,000 clones, about 87% seen once. The specimen comprised peripheral blood, sampled 28 days after the second AZD1222 dose. These receptors all stem from an adult who received the AZD1222 COVID-19 vaccine.

This clone appeared a single time. The rearrangement links TRBV7-2 to TRBJ2-3; the D call may be TRBD1 or TRBD2 (5 bases each). The CDR3 contains 16 residues. The V gene lost 5 bases and the J gene lost 0 bases, with 15 bases spanning the gap. The germline V gene has CDR1 SGHTA and CDR2 FQGNSA. The CDR3 reads CASSPLQGRSTDTQYF. The CDR3, as DNA: TGTGCCAGCAGCCCATTGCAGGGACGGAGCACAGATACGCAGTATTTT. Full variable domain (missing parts from reference TRBV7-2 and TRBJ2-3): GAGVSQSPSNKVTEKGKDVELRCDPISGHTALYWYRQSLGQGLEFLIYFQGNSAPDKSGLPSDRFSAERTGGSVSTLTIQRTQQEDSAVYLCASSPLQGRSTDTQYFGPGTRLTVL.

This chain connects TRBV3-1 (or the pseudogene TRBV3-2) to TRBJ2-2; D gene uncertain. The CDR3 extends over 14 amino acids. The germline V gene encodes CDR1 LGHDT and CDR2 YNNKEL (reference sequence). V was cut by 1 base and J by 4 bases, with 7 bases left in between. The CDR3 nucleotides read TGTGCCAGCAGCCAAGTGAGTAGCACCGGGGAGCTGTTTTTT. Translated: CASSQVSSTGELFF.

This rearrangement joins TRBV28 to TRBJ1-2; D unresolved. V was trimmed by 4 bases and J by 1 base, leaving 13 bases between them. The CDR3 sequence is 15 residues long. Germline values: CDR1 MDHEN, CDR2 SYDVKM. The CDR3 DNA is TGTGCCAGCAGTTCTGAGGGTGATGGTAACTATGGCTACACCTTC. Translating it yields CASSSEGDGNYGYTF.

The rearrangement uses TRBV7-2 and TRBJ1-5; D may be TRBD1 (5 bases). V lost 2 bases and J lost 2, with 10 bases in between. CDR3 length: 15 residues. CDR1 and CDR2 from the germline V gene are SGHTA and FQGNSA. The CDR3 sequence is CASSLFWGGNQPQHF. DNA of the CDR3: TGTGCCAGCAGCTTATTCTGGGGGGGCAATCAGCCCCAGCATTTT.

V gene TRBV19 combines with J gene TRBJ1-1, with no clear D. Germline CDR1 is LNHDA and CDR2 is SQIVND (reference sequence). Trimming removed 5 bases at V and 0 bases at J, with 10 bases between. The CDR3 contains 14 residues. The CDR3 nucleotides are TGTGCCAGTAGTCCGGACCTTTTGAACACTGAAGCTTTCTTT. Amino acid sequence: CASSPDLLNTEAFF.

The chain is built from TRBV5-1 and TRBJ1-5; the D gene is possibly TRBD1 (6 bases). This CDR3 has 14 residues. V lost 0 bases to trimming and J lost 6 bases, with 10 bases between them. Germline CDR1 reads SGHRS; CDR2 reads YFSETQ. This CDR3 reads CASSLEGGAQPQHF. DNA for the CDR3: TGCGCCAGCAGCTTGGAAGGGGGGGCTCAGCCCCAGCATTTT.

CDR3 residues: CASSQTSGEQYF. CDR3 bases: TGTGCCAGCAGCCAGACTAGCGGAGAGCAGTACTTC. The rearrangement uses TRBV3-1 (or the pseudogene TRBV3-2) and TRBJ2-7; TRBD2 matches 9 bases. Germline assignment: CDR1 LGHDT and CDR2 YNNKEL (reference sequence). The CDR3 has 12 amino acids. J gave up 7 bases and V 3 bases, and 1 base lay outside the gene matches.

The rearrangement joins TRBV11-2 to TRBJ2-7, with TRBD1 as a possible D gene (6 bases). Germline CDR1 is SGHAT and CDR2 is FQNNGV. The CDR3 is 13 residues long. Trimming took 4 bases from V and 5 from J, leaving 12 bases between them. CDR3 sequence reads: CASSSRTDDEQYF. The CDR3 region has the DNA TGTGCCAGCAGCTCCAGGACAGACGACGAGCAGTACTTC.

This chain links TRBV6-6 with TRBJ2-6, with 8 bases identical to TRBD1. The CDR3 extends over 16 amino acids. Germline values: CDR1 MNHNY, CDR2 SVGAGI (reference sequence). V trimming: 5 bases; J trimming: 0 bases; junction bases outside the gene matches: 3. CDR3 sequence (DNA): TGTGCCAGCAGTGTGACAGGGGTCTCTGGGGCCAACGTCCTGACTTTC. As protein: CASSVTGVSGANVLTF.

The chain employs TRBV3-1 (or the pseudogene TRBV3-2) and TRBJ2-5; 13 nucleotides line up with TRBD2. The CDR3 sequence is 16 residues long. Germline-derived CDR1 and CDR2 are LGHDT and YNNKEL (reference sequence). V shed 4 bases, J shed 5 bases, and the junction held 7 bases outside the gene matches. DNA for the CDR3: TGTGCCAGCAGCCCACGACTAGCGGGAGGTGGGGAGACCCAGTACTTC. Protein product: CASSPRLAGGGETQYF.

The rearrangement joins TRBV2 to TRBJ2-4; D assignment may be TRBD1 or TRBD2 (5 bases each). V was cut by 10 bases and J by 12 bases, with 22 bases left in between. The CDR3 has 13 amino acids. CDR1 SNHLY and CDR2 FYNNEI come from the germline V gene. This chain's CDR3 is CATRPWGKTGQYF. CDR3 nucleotide sequence: TGTGCCACCCGCCCATGGGGGAAGACTGGTCAGTACTTC.

V usage is TRBV7-8 and J usage is TRBJ2-3; the D gene is possibly TRBD1 (6 bases). The CDR3 is 14 amino acids. Germline CDR1 reads SGHVS; CDR2 reads FQNEAQ. V was trimmed by 4 bases and J by 2 bases, leaving 10 bases between them. The CDR3 nucleotides are TGTGCCAGCAGCTCAACAGGGAACACAGATACGCAGTATTTT. Its protein is CASSSTGNTDTQYF.

The sample holds one count of this clone. The V gene is TRBV6-2 or TRBV6-3, the J gene TRBJ2-2; TRBD1 is a possible D gene (6 bases). CDR3 length: 15 residues. The ends were cut back, 1 base at V and 7 bases at J, with 13 bases in the middle. Per the germline V gene, CDR1 is MNHEY and CDR2 is SVGEGT. CDR3 region: CASSYFWGQDGELFF. The DNA of the CDR3 is TGTGCCAGCAGTTACTTCTGGGGGCAGGACGGGGAGCTGTTTTTT.

This sequence joins TRBV4-1 and TRBJ1-3, with D tentatively TRBD1 (5 bases). The CDR3 loop spans 18 amino acids. V lost 0 bases and J lost 2, with 17 bases in between. The germline V gene has CDR1 MGHRA and CDR2 YSYEKL. CDR3 protein: CASSQEPTGARAGNTIYF. The CDR3 DNA reads as TGCGCCAGCAGCCAAGAACCGACGGGCGCCAGGGCTGGAAACACCATATATTTT.

The gene calls are TRBV29-1 and TRBJ2-3; a weak D match, TRBD2 (5 bases). Germline values: CDR1 SQVTM, CDR2 ANQGSEA. The CDR3 has 14 residues. V lost 0 bases to trimming and J lost 5 bases, with 12 bases between them. The CDR3: CSVEEVGRLDTQYF. The CDR3 coding sequence is TGCAGCGTTGAAGAAGTGGGGAGACTAGATACGCAGTATTTT.

The V call is TRBV24-1, the J call TRBJ2-2; 7 bases are a match to TRBD2. This CDR3 comprises 13 residues. CDR1 and CDR2 (germline): KGHDR, SFDVKD. The V segment lost 9 bases and the J segment 4 bases; nucleotides outside the gene matches: 4. CDR3 DNA: TGTGCCACCGGACGCGGGGGCACCGGGGAGCTGTTTTTT. This gives the protein CATGRGGTGELFF.

The V call is TRBV5-1, the J call TRBJ1-4, with 8 positions matching TRBD1. The V and J ends lost 0 bases and 6 bases, in that order; junction bases with no gene match: 7. CDR3 length: 16 residues. Per the germline V gene, CDR1 is SGHRS and CDR2 is YFSETQ. CDR3 in amino acids: CASSLEGQGLYEKLFF. CDR3 DNA: TGCGCCAGCAGCTTGGAAGGACAGGGACTATATGAAAAACTGTTTTTT.

The chain is built from TRBV11-3 and TRBJ1-1; 10 bases align to TRBD1. The CDR3 has 14 residues. V was pared by 4 bases and J by 6 bases, with 5 bases of the junction left unmatched. Germline V lookup: CDR1 SGHNT, CDR2 YENEEA. CDR3 coding DNA: TGTGCCAGCAGCTCGGGACAGGGGAGGGCTGAAGCTTTCTTT. Encoded protein: CASSSGQGRAEAFF. Complete variable domain (other parts from reference TRBV11-3 and TRBJ1-1): EAGVVQSPRYKIIEKKQPVAFWCNPISGHNTLYWYLQNLGQGPELLIRYENEEAVDDSQLPKDRFSAERLKGVDSTLKIQPAELGDSAVYLCASSSGQGRAEAFFGQGTRLTVV.

This rearrangement joins TRBV24-1 to TRBJ2-3; no clear D gene. V lost 4 bases and J lost 3, with 7 bases in between. CDR3 length: 13 amino acids. Germline V gene lookup returns CDR1 KGHDR and CDR2 SFDVKD. CDR3 DNA sequence: TGTGCCACCAGTGAAGGGTGGACAGATACGCAGTATTTT. Protein: CATSEGWTDTQYF.

The chain combines TRBV6-5 with TRBJ1-6; 8 bases agree with TRBD1. CDR1 and CDR2 from the germline V gene are MNHEY and SVGAGI. CDR3 size: 13 residues. Trimming took 6 bases from V and 8 from J; bases not matched to a gene: 3. The CDR3 protein is CASSDRGDSPLHF. The CDR3 nucleotides read TGTGCCAGCAGCGACAGGGGTGATTCACCCCTCCACTTT.

The rearrangement joins TRBV28 to TRBJ2-3; D is ambiguous. The CDR3 loop spans 14 amino acids. Trimming removed 8 bases from V and 3 bases from J, with 15 bases in between. Looked up from germline, CDR1 is MDHEN and CDR2 is SYDVKM. The CDR3 sequence is CASAWQGRTDTQYF. CDR3 DNA sequence: TGTGCCAGCGCCTGGCAAGGAAGGACAGATACGCAGTATTTT.